The 3 T cell receptor beta chains presented below share a single source sample, sequenced in a study of T cell repertoires in cytomegalovirus infection. TCRdb processed the reads anew with MiXCR; each CDR3 protein has one entry. Among approximately 990,000 distinct CDR3 sequences listed, approximately 33% were seen once. No antigen has been identified for these receptors. The sequencing here drew on cultured CD8+ T cells from PBMCs, taken from culture after CMV antigen stimulation. Receptor source: a human donor in good health (CMV status not recorded). Some clones in this sample may be carry-over from other donors' samples.

This sequence joins TRBV9 and TRBJ2-1, with 9 positions matching TRBD2. Germline loops: CDR1 SGDLS, CDR2 YYNGEE. The CDR3 length is 17 residues. With 0 bases clipped from V and 8 bases from J, the junction kept 12 bases outside the gene matches. The CDR3 nucleotides are TGTGCCAGCAGCGTAGCACAGGCCGGGACTAGCTTCCATGAGCAGTTCTTC. Protein product: CASSVAQAGTSFHEQFF. Supplemented by reference TRBV9 and TRBJ2-1, the full variable domain reads DSGVTQTPKHLITATGQRVTLRCSPRSGDLSVYWYQQSLDQGLQFLIQYYNGEERAKGNILERFSAQQFPDLHSELNLSSLELGDSALYFCASSVAQAGTSFHEQFFGPGTRLTVL.

This clonotype was detected ten times or more. V is TRBV12-3 or TRBV12-4 and J is TRBJ2-1, with D uncertain. The CDR3 is 14 amino acids. Trimming left V 3 bases short and J 2 bases short, with 8 bases between. The CDR3 coding sequence is TGTGCCAGCAGTTTCTTAAAAGCCTACAATGAGCAGTTCTTC. This codes for CASSFLKAYNEQFF.

The chain links TRBV6-6 to TRBJ2-7; 7 positions match TRBD2. This CDR3 region has 14 residues. J gave up 2 bases and V 2 bases, and 3 bases lay outside the gene matches. Germline V gene lookup returns CDR1 MNHNY and CDR2 SVGAGI (reference sequence). The CDR3 coding sequence is TGTGCCAGCAGTTACAGCGGGGTGGCCTACGAGCAGTACGTC. Amino acid sequence: CASSYSGVAYEQYV.